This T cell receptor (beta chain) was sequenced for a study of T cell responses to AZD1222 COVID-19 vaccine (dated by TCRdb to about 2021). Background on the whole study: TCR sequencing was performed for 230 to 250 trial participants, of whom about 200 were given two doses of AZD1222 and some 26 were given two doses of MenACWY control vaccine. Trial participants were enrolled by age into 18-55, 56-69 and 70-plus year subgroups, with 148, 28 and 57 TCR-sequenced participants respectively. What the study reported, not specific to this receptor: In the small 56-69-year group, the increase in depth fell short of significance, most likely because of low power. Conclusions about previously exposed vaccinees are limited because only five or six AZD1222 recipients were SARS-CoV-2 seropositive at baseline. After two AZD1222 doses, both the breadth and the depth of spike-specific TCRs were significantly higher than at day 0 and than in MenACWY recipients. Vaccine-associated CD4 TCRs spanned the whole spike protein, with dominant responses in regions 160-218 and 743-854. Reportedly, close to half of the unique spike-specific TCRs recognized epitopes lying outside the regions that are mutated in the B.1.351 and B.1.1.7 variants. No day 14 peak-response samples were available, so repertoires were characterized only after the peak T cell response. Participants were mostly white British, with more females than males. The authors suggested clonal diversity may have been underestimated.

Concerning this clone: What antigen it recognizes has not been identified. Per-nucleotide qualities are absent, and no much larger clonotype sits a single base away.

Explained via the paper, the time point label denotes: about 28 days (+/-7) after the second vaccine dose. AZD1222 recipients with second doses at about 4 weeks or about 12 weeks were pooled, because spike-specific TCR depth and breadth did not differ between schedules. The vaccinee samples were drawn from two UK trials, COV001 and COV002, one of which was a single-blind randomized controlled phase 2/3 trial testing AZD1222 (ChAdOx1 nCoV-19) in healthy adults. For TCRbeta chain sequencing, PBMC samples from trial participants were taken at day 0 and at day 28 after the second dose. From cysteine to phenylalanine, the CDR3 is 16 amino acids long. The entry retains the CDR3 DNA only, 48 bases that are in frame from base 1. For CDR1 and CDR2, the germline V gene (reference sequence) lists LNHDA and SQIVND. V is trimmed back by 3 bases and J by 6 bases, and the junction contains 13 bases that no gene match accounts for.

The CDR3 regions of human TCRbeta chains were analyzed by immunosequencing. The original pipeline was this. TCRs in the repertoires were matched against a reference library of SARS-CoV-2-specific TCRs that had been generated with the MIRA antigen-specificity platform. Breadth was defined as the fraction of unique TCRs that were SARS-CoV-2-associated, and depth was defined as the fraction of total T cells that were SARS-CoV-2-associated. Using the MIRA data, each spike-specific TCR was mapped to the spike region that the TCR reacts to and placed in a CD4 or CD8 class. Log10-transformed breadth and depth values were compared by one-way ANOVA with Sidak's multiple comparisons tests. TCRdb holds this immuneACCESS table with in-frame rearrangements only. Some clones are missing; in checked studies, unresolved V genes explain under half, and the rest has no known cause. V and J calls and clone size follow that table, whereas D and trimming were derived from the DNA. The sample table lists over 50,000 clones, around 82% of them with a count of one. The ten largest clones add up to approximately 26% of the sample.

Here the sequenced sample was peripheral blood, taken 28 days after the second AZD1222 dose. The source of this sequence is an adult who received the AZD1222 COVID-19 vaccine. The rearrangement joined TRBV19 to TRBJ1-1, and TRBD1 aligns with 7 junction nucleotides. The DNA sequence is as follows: TGTGCCAGTAGTATGGCTTATGGACAGGCGGCCCCTGAAGCTTTCTTT. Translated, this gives CASSMAYGQAAPEAFF.